This T cell receptor beta chain was found in a study of T-cell memory formation after mild COVID-19. In the study overall: For the most part, TCR clusters were specific to one donor. The study, taken as a whole, reports: Certain responding clones were present in pre-infection memory, suggesting participation of cross-reactive memory.

This clonotype was seen more than once but under ten times. Its specificity is unknown. The V gene's germline CDR1 is MNHEY and CDR2 SMNVEV (reference sequence). The CDR3 extends over 14 amino acids. V shed 3 bases and J shed 1 base, with 9 bases lying between them. TCRdb independently ran MiXCR on the 5' RACE reads; one entry per CDR3 protein. There are over 400,000 distinct CDR3 sequences in the sample; less than 25% occur only once, and around 14% lies in the top ten. The V gene is TRBV27, the J gene TRBJ2-5; D unclear. The origin of this receptor is an adult woman who had mild COVID-19 (a few samples of this study predate the infection). Cell type and time point are not known. The source material was PBMCs or a T cell subset sorted from them (not recorded which). CDR3 DNA sequence: TGTGCCAGCAGTTTGCGGCCCGGCCAAGAGACCCAGTACTTC. Amino acids: CASSLRPGQETQYF.